This record covers a single T cell receptor beta chain. Here immunoSEQ multiplex PCR was the method, and the copy in TCRdb shows in-frame clones only, minus some. Of hundreds of thousands of clones in the sample, approximately 87% were seen once. The sample originates from a study of shared T cell receptors in the human thymus. The CDR3 has 17 amino acids. Germline lookup yields CDR1 SGHAT and CDR2 FQNNGV. The V and J ends lost 1 base and 4 bases respectively, with 17 bases between them. Another study also made use of these data, one on human thymus T cells. That report notes: Surgeons resected thymus tissue during corrective heart surgery. V and J genes seemed to be used with bias in thymic and blood repertoires.

The rearrangement joins TRBV11-2 to TRBJ2-1, with D perhaps matching TRBD2 (5 bases). The TCR was taken from a boy less than two years old with a congenital heart defect. The sample was thymocytes. The CDR3 reads CASSLGIALAYYNEQFF. CDR3 nucleotides: TGTGCCAGCAGCTTAGGTATAGCGCTAGCTTATTACAATGAGCAGTTCTTC.